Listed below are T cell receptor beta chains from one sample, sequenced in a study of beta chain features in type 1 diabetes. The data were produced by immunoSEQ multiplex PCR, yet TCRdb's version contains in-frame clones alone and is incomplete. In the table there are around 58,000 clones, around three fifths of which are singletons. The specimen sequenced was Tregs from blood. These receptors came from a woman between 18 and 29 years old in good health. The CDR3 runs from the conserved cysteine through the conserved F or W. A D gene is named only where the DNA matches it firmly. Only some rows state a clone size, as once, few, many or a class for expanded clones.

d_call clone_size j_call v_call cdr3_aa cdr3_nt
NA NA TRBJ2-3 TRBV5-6 CASSLYGRGTPDTQYF TGTGCCAGCAGCCTTTACGGGCGGGGCACCCCAGATACGCAGTATTTT
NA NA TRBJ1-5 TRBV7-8 CASSLARGQPQHF TGTGCCAGCAGCTTAGCCCGGGGACAGCCCCAGCATTTT
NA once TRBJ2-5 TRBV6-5 CASSYSRRPAETQYF TGTGCCAGCAGTTACTCTAGGCGGCCCGCGGAGACCCAGTACTTC
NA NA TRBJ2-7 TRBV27 CASSLTGYNEQYF TGTGCCAGCAGCCTAACAGGGTATAACGAGCAGTACTTC
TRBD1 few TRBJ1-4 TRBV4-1 CASSQDLSGQVLEKLFF TGCGCCAGCAGCCAAGATTTGTCCGGACAGGTCTTGGAAAAACTGTTTTTT
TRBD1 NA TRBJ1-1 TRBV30 CAWSETGKAFF TGTGCCTGGTCCGAGACAGGGAAAGCTTTCTTT
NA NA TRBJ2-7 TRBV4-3 CASSQDLRYEQYF TGCGCCAGCAGCCAAGATTTACGATACGAGCAGTACTTC
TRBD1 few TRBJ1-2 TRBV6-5 CASREQGFYGYTF TGTGCCAGCAGAGAACAGGGGTTCTATGGCTACACCTTC
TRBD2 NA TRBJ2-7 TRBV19 CASSPRWGGLAYEQYF TGTGCCAGTAGTCCAAGATGGGGAGGGTTGGCCTACGAGCAGTACTTC
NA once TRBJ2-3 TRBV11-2 CASSSFFDTQYF TGTGCCAGCAGCTCCTTTTTCGATACGCAGTATTTT
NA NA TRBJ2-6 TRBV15 CATRGSGANVLTF TGTGCCACCCGAGGCTCTGGGGCCAACGTCCTGACTTTC
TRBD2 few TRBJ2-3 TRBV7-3 CASSPSGTSLIRSTDTQYF TGTGCCAGCAGCCCTTCCGGGACTAGCCTAATCAGGAGCACAGATACGCAGTATTTT
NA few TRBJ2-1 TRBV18 CASSADSSYNEQFF TGTGCCAGCTCTGCGGACAGCTCCTACAATGAGCAGTTCTTC
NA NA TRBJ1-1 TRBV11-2 CASSRPKGANTEAFF TGTGCCAGCAGCCGACCCAAAGGGGCGAACACTGAAGCTTTCTTT
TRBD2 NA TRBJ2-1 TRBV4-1 CASSQDRTSSYNEQFF TGCGCCAGCAGCCAAGATCGGACTAGCTCCTACAATGAGCAGTTCTTC
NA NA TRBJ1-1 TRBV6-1 CASSEFGVLYTEAFF TGTGCCAGCAGTGAATTCGGGGTTTTGTACACTGAAGCTTTCTTT
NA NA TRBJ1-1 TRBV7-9 CASSSYRNTEAFF TGTGCCAGCAGCTCCTACAGGAACACTGAAGCTTTCTTT
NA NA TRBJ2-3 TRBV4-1 CASSQDLAASTDTQYF TGCGCCAGCAGCCAAGATTTAGCGGCAAGCACAGATACGCAGTATTTT
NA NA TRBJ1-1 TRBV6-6 CASRPRRGRTEAFF TGTGCCAGCAGACCCCGTCGGGGTCGTACTGAAGCTTTCTTT
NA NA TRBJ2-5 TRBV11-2 CASSLEEGRETQYF TGTGCCAGCAGCTTAGAAGAGGGGAGGGAGACCCAGTACTTC
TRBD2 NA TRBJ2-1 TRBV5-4 CASSPAPSGMLGEQFF TGTGCCAGCAGCCCGGCGCCTAGCGGGATGCTCGGTGAGCAGTTCTTC
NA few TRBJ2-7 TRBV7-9 CASSQVLGQNYEQYF TGCGCCAGCAGCCAAGTGCTCGGACAGAACTACGAGCAGTACTTC
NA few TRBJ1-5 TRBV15 CATSKGPYSNQPQHF TGTGCCACCAGCAAGGGGCCCTATAGCAATCAGCCCCAGCATTTT
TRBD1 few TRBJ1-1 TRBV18 CASSVFRDRGTEAFF TGTGCCAGCTCAGTATTCCGGGACAGGGGGACTGAAGCTTTCTTT
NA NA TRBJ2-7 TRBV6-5 CASSYFRGSSYEQYF TGTGCCAGCAGTTACTTTCGGGGAAGCTCCTACGAGCAGTACTTC
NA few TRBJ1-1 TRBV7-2 CASSSQGNTEAFF TGTGCCAGCAGCTCCCAGGGGAACACTGAAGCTTTCTTT
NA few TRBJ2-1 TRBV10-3 CAISPGLGGDEQFF TGTGCCATCAGTCCCGGGTTAGGGGGTGATGAGCAGTTCTTC
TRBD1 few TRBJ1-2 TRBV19 CASGQGSYGYTF TGTGCCAGTGGACAGGGAAGCTATGGCTACACCTTC
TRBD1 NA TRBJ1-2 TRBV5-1 CASSLWTGGNYGYTF TGCGCCAGCAGCTTGTGGACAGGGGGGAACTATGGCTACACCTTC
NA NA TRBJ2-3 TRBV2 CASTLRGGGTDTQYF TGTGCCAGCACCCTTAGGGGGGGAGGAACAGATACGCAGTATTTT
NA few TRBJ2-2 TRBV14 CASSIAPTGELFF TGTGCCAGCAGCATAGCGCCGACCGGGGAGCTGTTTTTT
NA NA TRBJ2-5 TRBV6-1 CASTSQGGQETQYF TGTGCCAGCACCTCTCAGGGGGGACAAGAGACCCAGTACTTC